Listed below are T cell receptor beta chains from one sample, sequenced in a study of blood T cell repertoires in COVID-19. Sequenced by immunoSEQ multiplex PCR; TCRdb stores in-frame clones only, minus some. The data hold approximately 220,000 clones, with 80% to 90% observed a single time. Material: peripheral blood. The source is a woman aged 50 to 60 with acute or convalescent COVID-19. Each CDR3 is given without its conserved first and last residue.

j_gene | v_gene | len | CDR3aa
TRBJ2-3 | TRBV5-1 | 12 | ASSPGGGTDTQY
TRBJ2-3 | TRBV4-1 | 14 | ASSQSDRGGTDTQY
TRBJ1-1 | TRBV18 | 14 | ASSPRQGGMNTEAF
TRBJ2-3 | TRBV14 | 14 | ASSDTLAGAEDTQY
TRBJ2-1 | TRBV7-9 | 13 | ASSLEAGGGNEQF
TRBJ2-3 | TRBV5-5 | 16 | ASSRGLAGPVNTDTQY
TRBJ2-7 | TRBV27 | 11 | ASSFAETYEQY
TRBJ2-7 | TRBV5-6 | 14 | ASSLKGGLAAYEQY
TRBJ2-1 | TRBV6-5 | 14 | ASSYSSSGYYNEQF
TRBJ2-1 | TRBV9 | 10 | ASSAAGSEQF
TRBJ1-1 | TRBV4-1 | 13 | ASSHERQGREEAF
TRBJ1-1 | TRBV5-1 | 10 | ASSFQQGEAF
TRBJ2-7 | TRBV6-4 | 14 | ASSDSGTQRPYEQY
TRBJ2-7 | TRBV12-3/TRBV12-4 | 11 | ASRSTGSYEQY
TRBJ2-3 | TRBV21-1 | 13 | ASSIGQGLVDTQY
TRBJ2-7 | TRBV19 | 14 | ASSPRSAASSYEQY
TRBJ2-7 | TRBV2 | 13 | ASSDLGQGWGEQY
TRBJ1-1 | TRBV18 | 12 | ASSPLQKNTEAF
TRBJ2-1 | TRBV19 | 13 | ASSLGLRSTDGQF
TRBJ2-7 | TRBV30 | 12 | AWSPRDTLNEQY
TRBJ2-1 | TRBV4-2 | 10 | ASSQVREGLF
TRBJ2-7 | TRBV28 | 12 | ASSTGNPSYEQY
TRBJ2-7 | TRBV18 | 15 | ASSPEAGSYVPYEQY
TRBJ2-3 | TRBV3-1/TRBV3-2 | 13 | ASSHTSASTDTQY